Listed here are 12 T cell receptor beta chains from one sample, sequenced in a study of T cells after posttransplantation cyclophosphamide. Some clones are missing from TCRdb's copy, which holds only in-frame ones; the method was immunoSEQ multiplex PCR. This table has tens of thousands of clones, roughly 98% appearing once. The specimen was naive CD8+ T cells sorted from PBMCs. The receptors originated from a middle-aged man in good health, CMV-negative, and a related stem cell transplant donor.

CDR3 sequence: CASRDGTPYGYTF. The CDR3, as DNA: TGTGCCAGTAGAGACGGGACACCCTATGGCTACACCTTC. The chain uses TRBV19 and TRBJ1-2, with a weak D call TRBD1 (6 bases). CDR1 LNHDA and CDR2 SQIVND come from the germline V gene (reference sequence). The CDR3 length is 13 residues. Trimming removed 6 bases at V and 4 bases at J, with 12 bases between.

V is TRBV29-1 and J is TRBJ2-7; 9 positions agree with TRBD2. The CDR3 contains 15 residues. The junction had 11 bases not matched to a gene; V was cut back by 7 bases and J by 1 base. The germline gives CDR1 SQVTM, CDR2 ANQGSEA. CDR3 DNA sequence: TGCAGCGCCCGAGCGGGGGGCGAGATATCCTACGAGCAGTACTTC. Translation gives CSARAGGEISYEQYF.

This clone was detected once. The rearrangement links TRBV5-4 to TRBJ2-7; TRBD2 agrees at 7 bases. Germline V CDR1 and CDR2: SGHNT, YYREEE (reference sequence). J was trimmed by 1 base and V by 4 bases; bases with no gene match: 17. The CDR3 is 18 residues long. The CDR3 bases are TGTGCCAGCAGCGGGGGATCTGGGGTTACTAGCGAATCCTACGAGCAGTACTTC. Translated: CASSGGSGVTSESYEQYF.

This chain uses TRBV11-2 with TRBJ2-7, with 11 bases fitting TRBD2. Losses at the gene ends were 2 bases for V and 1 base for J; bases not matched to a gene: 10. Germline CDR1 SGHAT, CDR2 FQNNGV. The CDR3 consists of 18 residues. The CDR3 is CASSLTLLAGDGSYEQYF. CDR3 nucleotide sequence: TGTGCCAGCAGCTTAACTCTACTAGCGGGAGATGGTTCCTACGAGCAGTACTTC. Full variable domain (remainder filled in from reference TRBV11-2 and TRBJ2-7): EAGVAQSPRYKIIEKRQSVAFWCNPISGHATLYWYQQILGQGPKLLIQFQNNGVVDDSQLPKDRFSAERLKGVDSTLKIQPAKLEDSAVYLCASSLTLLAGDGSYEQYFGPGTRLTVT.

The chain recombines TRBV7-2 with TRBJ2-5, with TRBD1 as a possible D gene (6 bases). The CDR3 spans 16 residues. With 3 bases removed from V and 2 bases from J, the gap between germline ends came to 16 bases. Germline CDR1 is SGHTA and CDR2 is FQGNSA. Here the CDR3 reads CASSFSGGSLQETQYF. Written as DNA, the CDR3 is TGTGCCAGCAGCTTTAGTGGGGGCAGTTTACAAGAGACCCAGTACTTC.

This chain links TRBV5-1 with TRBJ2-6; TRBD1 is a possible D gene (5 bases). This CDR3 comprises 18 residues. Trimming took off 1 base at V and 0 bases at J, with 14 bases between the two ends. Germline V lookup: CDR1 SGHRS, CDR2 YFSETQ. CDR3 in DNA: TGCGCCAGCAGCTTGTTAGGGGTTTCCCCCTCTGGGGCCAACGTCCTGACTTTC. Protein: CASSLLGVSPSGANVLTF.

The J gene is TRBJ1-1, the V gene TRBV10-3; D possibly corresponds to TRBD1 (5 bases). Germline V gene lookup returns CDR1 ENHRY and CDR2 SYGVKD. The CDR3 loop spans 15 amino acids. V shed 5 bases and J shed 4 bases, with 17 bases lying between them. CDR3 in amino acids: CAISMQWGEGTEAFF. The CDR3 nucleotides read TGTGCCATCAGTATGCAATGGGGGGAAGGCACTGAAGCTTTCTTT.

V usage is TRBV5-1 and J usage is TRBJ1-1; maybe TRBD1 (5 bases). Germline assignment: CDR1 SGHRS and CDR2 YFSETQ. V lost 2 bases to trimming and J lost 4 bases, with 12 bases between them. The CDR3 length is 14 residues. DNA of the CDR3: TGCGCCAGCAGCTTCGGCATGGGGGGCACTGAAGCTTTCTTT. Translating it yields CASSFGMGGTEAFF.

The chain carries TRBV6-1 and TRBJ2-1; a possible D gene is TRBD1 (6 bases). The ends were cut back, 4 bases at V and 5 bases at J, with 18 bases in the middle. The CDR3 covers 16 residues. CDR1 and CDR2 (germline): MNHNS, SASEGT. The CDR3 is CASSGEKRRGNNEQFF. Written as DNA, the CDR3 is TGTGCCAGCAGTGGGGAAAAGCGCAGGGGAAACAATGAGCAGTTCTTC.

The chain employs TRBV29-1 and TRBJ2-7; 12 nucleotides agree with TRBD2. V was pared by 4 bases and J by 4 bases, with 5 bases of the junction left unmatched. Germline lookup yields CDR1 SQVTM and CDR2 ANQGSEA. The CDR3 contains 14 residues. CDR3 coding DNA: TGCAGCGTTGTAAATCTAGCGGGAGGGTACGAGCAGTACTTC. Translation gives CSVVNLAGGYEQYF.

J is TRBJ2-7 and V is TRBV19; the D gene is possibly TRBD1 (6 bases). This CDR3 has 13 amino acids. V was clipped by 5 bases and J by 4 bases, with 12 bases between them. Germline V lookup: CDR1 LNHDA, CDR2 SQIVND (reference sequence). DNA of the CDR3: TGTGCCAGTAGTTTTGGACAGTCATACGAGCAGTACTTC. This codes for CASSFGQSYEQYF.

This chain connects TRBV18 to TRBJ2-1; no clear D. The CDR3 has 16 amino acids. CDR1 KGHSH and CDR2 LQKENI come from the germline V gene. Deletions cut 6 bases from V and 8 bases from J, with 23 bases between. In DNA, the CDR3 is TGTGCCAGCTCTCTTAGCTCGGATTTAGCAGTCGATGAGCAGTTCTTC. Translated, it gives CASSLSSDLAVDEQFF.